Listed here are 8 T cell receptor beta chains from one sample, sequenced in a study of shared clonotypes between healthy human individuals (dated by TCRdb to the early 2020s). The library was made by the immunoSEQ multiplex PCR assay. TCRdb holds this immuneACCESS table with in-frame rearrangements only. Some clones are missing; in checked studies, unresolved V genes explain under half, and the rest has no known cause. Here the sample has more than 2 million clones; about 94% occur a single time. In total, the top ten clones hold more than 0.1% of the sample. The sequenced sample was naive CD4+ T cells sorted from blood. What this sample's cell subset or site label stands for: CD45RA+ positively selected. Receptors originate from a man between 18 and 29 years old in good health.

The V call is TRBV30, the J call TRBJ2-7; possibly TRBD1 or TRBD2 for D (5 bases each). Germline values: CDR1 GTSNPN, CDR2 SVGIG (reference sequence). V lost 5 bases, J lost 2 bases, and 16 bases lay in between. The CDR3 spans 14 residues. This CDR3 is CAWAREQGPYEQYF. The CDR3 DNA reads TGTGCCTGGGCAAGGGAGCAGGGTCCCTACGAGCAGTACTTC.

This chain joins TRBV5-4 and TRBJ2-1, with 9 nucleotides matching TRBD1. The CDR3 extends over 13 amino acids. V gave up 5 bases and J gave up 7 bases; unmatched junction bases: 4. From germline, CDR1 is SGHNT and CDR2 YYREEE (reference sequence). CDR3 sequence: CASRRDRVNEQFF. The CDR3 coding sequence is TGTGCCAGCAGACGGGACAGGGTTAATGAGCAGTTCTTC.

The chain carries TRBV20-1 and TRBJ2-7; D not resolved. In germline, CDR1 is DFQATT, CDR2 SNEGSKA (reference sequence). There are 11 residues in the CDR3. The ends were cut back, 0 bases at V and 7 bases at J, with 7 bases in the middle. CDR3 loop: CSARDHGEQYF. CDR3 in DNA: TGCAGTGCTAGAGATCACGGGGAGCAGTACTTC.

The CDR3: CASSRGGGSIQPQHF. CDR3 DNA: TGTGCCAGCAGTCGCGGAGGGGGCTCGATTCAGCCCCAGCATTTT. This chain joins TRBV5-7 and TRBJ1-5; 7 bases agree with TRBD1. TRBV5-7 carries the ORF label, with uncertain function. The CDR3 contains 15 residues. Trimming took 5 bases from V and 6 from J; bases not matched to a gene: 11.

The chain recombines TRBV7-9 with TRBJ2-3; 9 bases fit TRBD2. J gave up 5 bases and V 7 bases, and 7 bases lay outside the gene matches. The germline V gene has CDR1 SEHNR and CDR2 FQNEAQ (reference sequence). The CDR3 runs 14 residues. The CDR3 coding sequence is TGTGCCAGCACAAATAGCGGGAGAGGAGATACGCAGTATTTT. It yields the protein CASTNSGRGDTQYF.

CDR3 DNA: TGTGCCATCAGAGAAATCAGGGGAACTGAAGCTTTCTTT. This gives the protein CAIREIRGTEAFF. This rearrangement joins TRBV10-3 to TRBJ1-1, with D possibly being TRBD1 (6 bases). Between the trimmed V and J ends, which lost 6 bases and 5 bases, there was a span of 13 bases. CDR1 and CDR2 from the germline V gene are ENHRY and SYGVKD. The CDR3 runs to 13 residues.

V gene TRBV7-9 combines with J gene TRBJ2-2, with D maybe TRBD2 (6 bases). Per the germline V gene, CDR1 is SEHNR and CDR2 is FQNEAQ (reference sequence). This CDR3 comprises 17 residues. V shed 0 bases and J shed 0 bases, with 11 bases lying between them. The CDR3 nucleotides are TGTGCCAGCAGCTTAGCGCGAGCGGGTCCGAACACCGGGGAGCTGTTTTTT. It specifies CASSLARAGPNTGELFF.

This rearrangement joins TRBV10-2 to TRBJ2-2; no reliable D call. This CDR3 contains 13 residues. V lost 6 bases and J lost 4, with 9 bases in between. Looked up from germline, CDR1 is WSHSY and CDR2 is SAAADI. CDR3 in DNA: TGCGCCAGCAGCCGGTTGGCCACCGGGGAGCTGTTTTTT. Residues: CASSRLATGELFF.